The 21 T cell receptor beta chains given below trace back to one sample, sequenced in a study of T cells in Graves' hyperthyroidism and ophthalmopathy. It was RNA transcripts that yielded the amplified TCR beta CDR3 regions. Carried out on the TCR CDR3, a first-round RT-PCR used the HTBI primer set. TCRdb ran MiXCR on the multiplex PCR reads and lists one entry per CDR3 protein. Altogether 250,000 to 300,000 distinct CDR3 sequences are present, roughly 18% being singletons, with the ten largest covering 39%. The sequencing sample was made of blood. The receptors stem from a man aged 50 to 59 with Graves' ophthalmopathy.

This clonotype was seen many times. This chain uses TRBV28 with TRBJ1-5; no clear D gene. The V and J ends lost 8 bases and 0 bases respectively, with 8 bases between them. Germline CDR1 is MDHEN and CDR2 is SYDVKM. The CDR3 has 13 residues. CDR3 residues: CASRDYSNQPQHF. The CDR3 DNA reads TGTGCCAGCCGCGACTATAGCAATCAGCCCCAGCATTTT. Full variable domain (missing parts from reference TRBV28 and TRBJ1-5): DVKVTQSSRYLVKRTGEKVFLECVQDMDHENMFWYRQDPGLGLRLIYFSYDVKMKEKGDIPEGYSVSREKKERFSLILESASTNQTSMYLCASRDYSNQPQHFGDGTRLSIL.

This clonotype was observed a handful of times. This chain uses TRBV5-8 with TRBJ2-5; TRBD2 matches at 8 bases. This CDR3 spans 17 amino acids. Germline values: CDR1 SGHTS, CDR2 YDEGEE. CDR3 residues: CATSMAGRAGYQETQYF. CDR3 coding DNA: TGTGCTACCTCGATGGCCGGGAGGGCCGGGTACCAAGAGACCCAGTACTTC.

This chain connects TRBV11-3 to TRBJ1-5; tentative D call: TRBD1 (6 bases). CDR1 SGHNT and CDR2 YENEEA come from the germline V gene. This CDR3 is built from 14 residues. V was clipped by 5 bases and J by 7 bases, with 15 bases between them. CDR3 nucleotide sequence: TGTGCCAGCAGCATCCCGGGGGCTGGACAGCCCCAGCATTTT. It yields the protein CASSIPGAGQPQHF.

The J gene is TRBJ2-7, the V gene TRBV19; no clear D. CDR3 length equals 13 residues. V lost 3 bases to trimming and J lost 6 bases, with 12 bases between them. Germline V CDR1 and CDR2: LNHDA, SQIVND (reference sequence). CDR3 sequence: CASSIGTYGEQYF. The CDR3 coding sequence is TGTGCCAGTAGTATCGGAACTTACGGCGAGCAGTACTTC.

This clonotype was observed a handful of times. This chain links TRBV28 with TRBJ1-2, with D unresolved. Germline V gene data show CDR1 as MDHEN and CDR2 as SYDVKM. The CDR3 is 13 residues long. V lost 5 bases to trimming and J lost 6 bases, with 13 bases between them. CDR3 coding DNA: TGTGCCAGCAGTCCCCAGTGGCGCCATGGCTACACCTTC. Amino acid sequence: CASSPQWRHGYTF.

This clonotype was observed a handful of times. The J gene is TRBJ1-5, the V gene TRBV11-2, with 8 bases lining up with TRBD1. Germline V gene data show CDR1 as SGHAT and CDR2 as FQNNGV. With 3 bases clipped from V and 4 bases from J, the junction kept 5 bases outside the gene matches. This CDR3 contains 15 residues. DNA for the CDR3: TGTGCCAGCAGCTTGGGGAGGACAGGGAATCAGCCCCAGCATTTT. Translating gives CASSLGRTGNQPQHF.

CDR3 loop: CSDGIGEAFF. In DNA, the CDR3 is TGCAGTGACGGGATCGGTGAAGCTTTCTTT. The V and J genes are TRBV20-1 and TRBJ1-1; D is unclear. This CDR3 contains 10 residues. Deletions cut 7 bases from V and 7 bases from J, with 10 bases between. Per germline, CDR1 DFQATT and CDR2 SNEGSKA (reference sequence).

The chain links TRBV2 to TRBJ1-5, with D tentatively TRBD1 (6 bases). Trimming left V 6 bases short and J 4 bases short, with 13 bases between. Germline V gene sequence: CDR1 SNHLY, CDR2 FYNNEI. This CDR3 spans 14 amino acids. Here the CDR3 reads CASSRGPGNQPQHF. In DNA form, the CDR3 reads TGTGCCAGCAGCCGGGGGCCGGGTAATCAGCCCCAGCATTTT.

This clonotype was counted ten times or more. J is TRBJ1-3 and V is TRBV28; no reliable D call. The germline CDR1 and CDR2 sequences are MDHEN and SYDVKM. With 6 bases removed from V and 2 bases from J, the gap between germline ends came to 5 bases. This CDR3 is built from 12 residues. CDR3 amino acids: CASSTTGNTIYF. The CDR3 DNA reads TGTGCCAGCAGCACAACTGGAAACACCATATATTTT.

V gene TRBV24-1 combines with J gene TRBJ2-2; 10 bases agree with TRBD2. The germline gives CDR1 KGHDR, CDR2 SFDVKD. The CDR3 is made up of 17 amino acids. V lost 3 bases and J lost 1; bases outside the gene matches: 4. The CDR3 spells CATSDPRTSGNTGELFF. CDR3 nucleotides: TGTGCCACCAGTGATCCAAGGACTAGCGGGAACACCGGGGAGCTGTTTTTT.

This clonotype was seen repeatedly, ten times or more. V and J are TRBV5-1 and TRBJ1-4; D is possibly TRBD1 (5 bases). This CDR3 has 15 amino acids. Germline-derived CDR1 and CDR2 are SGHRS and YFSETQ. V was shortened by 2 bases and J by 5 bases, with 13 bases between the two germline ends. The CDR3, as DNA: TGCGCCAGCAGCTTATCGGGACGAGGAAATGAAAAACTGTTTTTT. This encodes CASSLSGRGNEKLFF.

This clonotype was counted between two and nine times. The chain carries TRBV28 and TRBJ2-1; 13 nucleotides align to TRBD2. The trim removed 5 bases at V and 11 bases at J, leaving 15 bases unmatched. CDR3 length: 17 amino acids. The V gene's germline CDR1 is MDHEN and CDR2 SYDVKM. CDR3 coding DNA: TGTGCCAGCAGTGTCCCTGGGACTAGCGGGACCCAAGGGCAGCAGTTCTTC. Translation: CASSVPGTSGTQGQQFF. The full variable domain, with the rest looked up from reference TRBV28 and TRBJ2-1, is DVKVTQSSRYLVKRTGEKVFLECVQDMDHENMFWYRQDPGLGLRLIYFSYDVKMKEKGDIPEGYSVSREKKERFSLILESASTNQTSMYLCASSVPGTSGTQGQQFFGPGTRLTVL.

This clonotype was seen ten or more times. V usage is TRBV28 and J usage is TRBJ2-7; 8 bases agree with TRBD1. Looked up from germline, CDR1 is MDHEN and CDR2 is SYDVKM. Trimming removed 8 bases from V and 1 base from J; junction bases left unmatched: 7. The CDR3 is 14 amino acids. This CDR3 is CASRAGQASYEQYF. The CDR3, as DNA: TGTGCCAGCCGTGCGGGACAGGCGTCCTACGAGCAGTACTTC.

In this sample, this clonotype turned up a few times. This chain uses TRBV20-1 with TRBJ2-2; tentatively, D is TRBD2 (5 bases). Per the germline V gene, CDR1 is DFQATT and CDR2 is SNEGSKA (reference sequence). Trimming removed 6 bases at V and 6 bases at J, with 11 bases between. The CDR3 runs to 12 residues. Here the CDR3 DNA reads TGCAGTGCCCCGGCGGGCCCCGGGGAGCTGTTTTTT. This encodes CSAPAGPGELFF.

This clonotype was observed a handful of times. The chain has TRBV5-1 and TRBJ2-7, with D perhaps TRBD1 (5 bases). Germline lookup yields CDR1 SGHRS and CDR2 YFSETQ. The CDR3 spans 15 residues. The V gene lost 4 bases and the J gene lost 0 bases, with 14 bases spanning the gap. This chain's CDR3 is CASSPRTPASYEQYF. The CDR3 coding sequence is TGCGCCAGCAGCCCCCGGACACCAGCCTCCTACGAGCAGTACTTC.

In its sample, this clonotype was seen a few times. The chain has TRBV18 and TRBJ2-3; TRBD2 matches at 7 bases. Germline values: CDR1 KGHSH, CDR2 LQKENI. CDR3 size: 17 residues. The ends lost 2 bases at V and 0 bases at J; junction bases unmatched: 8. CDR3 DNA sequence: TGTGCCAGCTCACCAAGGCGGGAGAAGACTAGCACAGATACGCAGTATTTT. Translating it yields CASSPRREKTSTDTQYF.

Comment on this clonotype: This may come from a read error, since a much larger clone is one base off. The chain uses TRBV5-1 and TRBJ2-1; maybe TRBD2 (6 bases). V was pared by 0 bases and J by 5 bases, with 9 bases between. Germline V gene lookup returns CDR1 SGHRS and CDR2 YFSETQ. The length of the CDR3 is 14 residues. In DNA, the CDR3 is TGCGCCAGCAGCTTGGTAGGCGGGAACAATGAGCAGTTCTTC. This encodes CASSLVGGNNEQFF.

This clonotype was observed many times. V is TRBV30 and J is TRBJ1-2; no definite D call. Germline V gives CDR1 GTSNPN, CDR2 SVGIG (reference sequence). This CDR3 is 12 amino acids long. V lost 5 bases and J 2 bases, leaving 9 bases between the germline ends. The chain's CDR3 is CAWRLSNYGYTF. CDR3 nucleotides: TGTGCCTGGCGATTGAGCAACTATGGCTACACCTTC.

The J gene is TRBJ1-4, the V gene TRBV27, with 7 positions matching TRBD1. Germline CDR1 reads MNHEY; CDR2 reads SMNVEV (reference sequence). V shed 3 bases and J 7 bases; nucleotides not matched to a gene: 5. This CDR3 is 14 amino acids long. CDR3 region: CASSFGTVGEKLFF. In DNA form, the CDR3 reads TGTGCCAGCAGTTTCGGGACAGTGGGTGAAAAACTGTTTTTT.

In this sample, this clonotype turned up many times. The chain employs TRBV7-2 and TRBJ2-3, with 10 bases fitting TRBD2. The ends lost 1 base at V and 4 bases at J; junction bases unmatched: 5. The CDR3 loop spans 16 amino acids. Germline lookup yields CDR1 SGHTA and CDR2 FQGNSA. CDR3 nucleotide sequence: TGTGCCAGCAGCTTAGAGGGGGGACTAGCGTCAGATACGCAGTATTTT. It is translated as CASSLEGGLASDTQYF.

The V gene is TRBV19, the J gene TRBJ2-7, with TRBD1 matching 9 bases. Germline V CDR1 and CDR2: LNHDA, SQIVND (reference sequence). J lost 6 bases, V lost 4 bases, and 4 bases had no gene match. This CDR3 has 13 amino acids. The CDR3 DNA sequence: TGTGCCAGTAGTAAGGGACAGGGTCGCGAGCAGTACTTC. As protein: CASSKGQGREQYF.